The rows below give T cell receptor beta chains drawn from one sample of a study of blood T cell repertoires in COVID-19. The protocol was immunoSEQ multiplex PCR, while the TCRdb copy is restricted to in-frame clones and leaves out a portion. The sample lists around 270,000 clones, 84% occurring once. Material for sequencing was peripheral blood. These receptors came from a man aged 55 to 70 with acute or convalescent COVID-19. Both conserved end residues are part of each CDR3. A D gene is named only where the DNA matches it firmly. Clone size is stated in some rows and not others, as once, few, many or a class when expanded.

v_call: TRBV3-1/TRBV3-2; d_call: .; j_call: TRBJ2-1; clone_size: .; cdr3_aa: CASSQSLAQNNEQFF; cdr3_nt: TGTGCCAGCAGCCAGTCACTAGCTCAGAACAATGAGCAGTTCTTC
v_call: TRBV7-3; d_call: .; j_call: TRBJ2-7; clone_size: .; cdr3_aa: CASSLSSSYEQYF; cdr3_nt: TGTGCCAGCAGCTTAAGCAGTTCCTACGAGCAGTACTTC
v_call: TRBV28; d_call: .; j_call: TRBJ1-5; clone_size: .; cdr3_aa: CASSNPQGSNQPQHF; cdr3_nt: TGTGCCAGCAGCAACCCACAGGGTAGCAATCAGCCCCAGCATTTT
v_call: TRBV28; d_call: .; j_call: TRBJ2-1; clone_size: .; cdr3_aa: CAIGTAAYNEQFF; cdr3_nt: TGTGCCATCGGGACTGCCGCCTACAATGAGCAGTTCTTC
v_call: TRBV30; d_call: .; j_call: TRBJ1-2; clone_size: .; cdr3_aa: CASPRGGPDYGYTF; cdr3_nt: TGTGCCTCCCCTAGAGGGGGTCCTGACTATGGCTACACCTTC
v_call: TRBV11-2; d_call: .; j_call: TRBJ2-1; clone_size: .; cdr3_aa: CASSLATSYNEQFF; cdr3_nt: TGTGCCAGCAGCTTAGCTACCTCCTACAATGAGCAGTTCTTC
v_call: TRBV6-5; d_call: TRBD1; j_call: TRBJ1-5; clone_size: .; cdr3_aa: CASRRQGDQPQHF; cdr3_nt: TGTGCCAGCCGACGACAGGGTGACCAGCCCCAGCATTTT
v_call: TRBV20-1; d_call: .; j_call: TRBJ2-7; clone_size: .; cdr3_aa: CSASALGAPYEQYF; cdr3_nt: TGCAGTGCTAGTGCCCTGGGGGCACCGTACGAGCAGTACTTC
v_call: TRBV7-9; d_call: .; j_call: TRBJ2-7; clone_size: .; cdr3_aa: CASSLVAGGQYF; cdr3_nt: TGTGCCAGCAGCTTAGTAGCCGGCGGGCAGTACTTC
v_call: TRBV4-2; d_call: .; j_call: TRBJ2-3; clone_size: .; cdr3_aa: CASSQGAGDADTQYF; cdr3_nt: TGTGCCAGCAGCCAAGGAGCGGGCGACGCAGATACGCAGTATTTT
v_call: TRBV5-1; d_call: .; j_call: TRBJ2-2; clone_size: .; cdr3_aa: CASSPNSANTGELFF; cdr3_nt: TGCGCCAGCAGCCCCAATAGCGCGAACACCGGGGAGCTGTTTTTT
v_call: TRBV4-1; d_call: .; j_call: TRBJ1-1; clone_size: .; cdr3_aa: CASSQDPVNTEAFF; cdr3_nt: TGCGCCAGCAGCCAAGACCCAGTGAACACTGAAGCTTTCTTT
v_call: TRBV6-5; d_call: TRBD1; j_call: TRBJ1-1; clone_size: .; cdr3_aa: CASSYVRTGGKEAFF; cdr3_nt: TGTGCCAGCAGTTACGTAAGGACAGGAGGGAAAGAAGCTTTCTTT
v_call: TRBV4-1; d_call: TRBD2; j_call: TRBJ2-7; clone_size: .; cdr3_aa: CASSPLPSGVIYEQYF; cdr3_nt: TGCGCCAGCAGCCCACTACCCAGCGGGGTTATCTACGAGCAGTACTTC
v_call: TRBV5-8; d_call: .; j_call: TRBJ2-5; clone_size: .; cdr3_aa: CASSLDRETQYF; cdr3_nt: TGTGCCAGCAGCTTGGACAGAGAGACCCAGTACTTC
v_call: TRBV5-6; d_call: TRBD1; j_call: TRBJ2-7; clone_size: .; cdr3_aa: CASSRDSNKQYF; cdr3_nt: TGTGCCAGCAGCCGGGACAGCAATAAGCAGTACTTC
v_call: TRBV18; d_call: .; j_call: TRBJ1-3; clone_size: .; cdr3_aa: CASSPLKSSDTIYF; cdr3_nt: TGTGCCAGCTCACCACTTAAGAGTAGCGACACCATATATTTT
v_call: TRBV9; d_call: TRBD2; j_call: TRBJ2-5; clone_size: .; cdr3_aa: CASSVEGLAGGQETQYF; cdr3_nt: TGTGCCAGCAGCGTAGAGGGACTAGCGGGGGGGCAAGAGACCCAGTACTTC
v_call: TRBV6-2/TRBV6-3; d_call: TRBD1; j_call: TRBJ2-7; clone_size: .; cdr3_aa: CASSYFDRGAYEQYF; cdr3_nt: TGTGCCAGCAGTTACTTCGACAGGGGCGCCTACGAGCAGTACTTC
v_call: TRBV3-1/TRBV3-2; d_call: .; j_call: TRBJ2-5; clone_size: .; cdr3_aa: CASSQHRQETQYF; cdr3_nt: TGTGCCAGCAGCCAACACAGGCAAGAGACCCAGTACTTC
v_call: TRBV19; d_call: TRBD1; j_call: TRBJ1-6; clone_size: .; cdr3_aa: CASSNPRDRVENSPLHF; cdr3_nt: TGTGCCAGTAGCAACCCCCGGGACAGGGTAGAGAATTCACCCCTCCACTTT
v_call: TRBV11-1; d_call: .; j_call: TRBJ2-2; clone_size: once; cdr3_aa: CASSSGGTGELFF; cdr3_nt: TGTGCCAGCAGCTCCGGAGGAACCGGGGAGCTGTTTTTT
v_call: TRBV9; d_call: .; j_call: TRBJ2-2; clone_size: .; cdr3_aa: CASSEAVVTNTGELFF; cdr3_nt: TGTGCCAGCAGCGAGGCGGTAGTCACGAACACCGGGGAGCTGTTTTTT
v_call: TRBV30; d_call: .; j_call: TRBJ1-3; clone_size: .; cdr3_aa: CAWNSWEPGNTIYF; cdr3_nt: TGTGCCTGGAACTCGTGGGAGCCTGGAAACACCATATATTTT
v_call: TRBV7-3; d_call: TRBD2; j_call: TRBJ2-2; clone_size: .; cdr3_aa: CASRTTSGSTGELFF; cdr3_nt: TGTGCCAGCAGGACGACTAGCGGGAGCACCGGGGAGCTGTTTTTT
v_call: TRBV29-1; d_call: TRBD1; j_call: TRBJ2-1; clone_size: .; cdr3_aa: CSVDPGGYNEQFF; cdr3_nt: TGCAGCGTTGATCCAGGGGGCTACAATGAGCAGTTCTTC
v_call: TRBV6-4; d_call: TRBD1; j_call: TRBJ2-1; clone_size: once; cdr3_aa: CASSDVGQGFDEQFF; cdr3_nt: TGTGCCAGCAGTGACGTCGGACAGGGGTTCGATGAGCAGTTCTTC
v_call: TRBV6-6; d_call: TRBD1; j_call: TRBJ1-1; clone_size: .; cdr3_aa: CASSRTGSTEAFF; cdr3_nt: TGTGCCAGCAGCCGGACAGGGAGCACTGAAGCTTTCTTT
v_call: TRBV3-1/TRBV3-2; d_call: .; j_call: TRBJ1-2; clone_size: .; cdr3_aa: CASSQGGYGYTF; cdr3_nt: TGTGCCAGCAGCCAAGGAGGGTATGGCTACACCTTC
v_call: TRBV6-5; d_call: .; j_call: TRBJ2-7; clone_size: .; cdr3_aa: CASSYSRVPTYEQYF; cdr3_nt: TGTGCCAGCAGTTACAGTCGGGTCCCGACCTACGAGCAGTACTTC
v_call: TRBV7-8; d_call: .; j_call: TRBJ1-1; clone_size: .; cdr3_aa: CASSLRVAEPRNTEAFF; cdr3_nt: TGTGCCAGCAGCTTAAGAGTGGCAGAACCTAGAAACACTGAAGCTTTCTTT
v_call: TRBV4-3; d_call: .; j_call: TRBJ1-2; clone_size: .; cdr3_aa: CASSQDKGRGYTF; cdr3_nt: TGCGCCAGCAGCCAAGACAAGGGGAGGGGCTACACCTTC
v_call: TRBV5-1; d_call: TRBD1; j_call: TRBJ1-5; clone_size: .; cdr3_aa: CASSPRTGVQPQHF; cdr3_nt: TGCGCCAGCAGCCCACGGACAGGGGTTCAGCCCCAGCATTTT
v_call: TRBV3-1/TRBV3-2; d_call: TRBD2; j_call: TRBJ2-3; clone_size: .; cdr3_aa: CASSPAASGSILRYF; cdr3_nt: TGTGCCAGCAGCCCGGCGGCTAGCGGGAGTATTTTGAGGTATTTT
v_call: TRBV2; d_call: .; j_call: TRBJ2-4; clone_size: few; cdr3_aa: CASSDRGDIQYF; cdr3_nt: TGTGCCAGCAGTGACAGGGGGGACATTCAGTACTTC
v_call: TRBV6-5; d_call: .; j_call: TRBJ2-7; clone_size: few; cdr3_aa: CATIGTPLYEQYF; cdr3_nt: TGTGCCACCATCGGGACACCTCTCTACGAGCAGTACTTC
v_call: TRBV5-6; d_call: .; j_call: TRBJ1-5; clone_size: .; cdr3_aa: CASSLRGFGQPQHF; cdr3_nt: TGTGCCAGCAGCTTGCGGGGATTCGGTCAGCCCCAGCATTTT
v_call: TRBV5-1; d_call: TRBD2; j_call: TRBJ2-5; clone_size: .; cdr3_aa: CASKVPVLAGAGGQETQYF; cdr3_nt: TGCGCCAGCAAGGTCCCCGTCCTAGCGGGGGCCGGGGGGCAAGAGACCCAGTACTTC
v_call: TRBV5-8; d_call: TRBD2; j_call: TRBJ2-1; clone_size: .; cdr3_aa: CAPLGREGRNEQFF; cdr3_nt: TGTGCCCCTTTGGGCCGGGAGGGCCGCAATGAGCAGTTCTTC
v_call: TRBV7-2; d_call: .; j_call: TRBJ2-1; clone_size: .; cdr3_aa: CASSLVSDNEQFF; cdr3_nt: TGTGCCAGCAGCTTAGTTTCGGACAATGAGCAGTTCTTC
v_call: TRBV27; d_call: .; j_call: TRBJ2-5; clone_size: .; cdr3_aa: CASSFSPLGEETQYF; cdr3_nt: TGTGCCAGCAGTTTTTCTCCCTTGGGAGAAGAGACCCAGTACTTC
v_call: TRBV30; d_call: .; j_call: TRBJ2-3; clone_size: few; cdr3_aa: CAYRGTDWEDTQYF; cdr3_nt: TGTGCCTATAGGGGTACAGACTGGGAAGATACGCAGTATTTT
v_call: TRBV5-1; d_call: TRBD1; j_call: TRBJ1-2; clone_size: .; cdr3_aa: CASSWGQANYGYTF; cdr3_nt: TGCGCCAGCAGCTGGGGACAGGCCAACTATGGCTACACCTTC
v_call: TRBV12-5; d_call: TRBD1; j_call: TRBJ1-2; clone_size: .; cdr3_aa: CASGLVRAGSFGTGYGYTF; cdr3_nt: TGTGCTAGTGGTTTGGTAAGAGCGGGGTCTTTTGGGACAGGCTATGGCTACACCTTC
v_call: TRBV6-5; d_call: .; j_call: TRBJ1-2; clone_size: once; cdr3_aa: CASTDNVYGYTF; cdr3_nt: TGTGCCAGCACCGACAATGTCTATGGCTACACCTTC
v_call: TRBV3-1/TRBV3-2; d_call: TRBD2; j_call: TRBJ2-5; clone_size: .; cdr3_aa: CASSQVIGFSGYQETQYF; cdr3_nt: TGTGCCAGCAGCCAAGTTATCGGCTTTAGCGGGTACCAAGAGACCCAGTACTTC
v_call: TRBV28; d_call: TRBD2; j_call: TRBJ2-7; clone_size: few; cdr3_aa: CASSSLGLAGDNEQYF; cdr3_nt: TGTGCCAGCAGTTCTCTGGGACTAGCGGGAGACAACGAGCAGTACTTC
v_call: TRBV2; d_call: TRBD1; j_call: TRBJ2-7; clone_size: once; cdr3_aa: CASSGEQGAAYEQYF; cdr3_nt: TGTGCCAGCAGTGGGGAACAGGGGGCGGCCTACGAGCAGTACTTC
v_call: TRBV3-1/TRBV3-2; d_call: TRBD2; j_call: TRBJ2-2; clone_size: .; cdr3_aa: CASSQRIPGLSITGELFF; cdr3_nt: TGTGCCAGCAGCCAAAGGATCCCGGGACTATCAATTACCGGGGAGCTGTTTTTT
v_call: TRBV19; d_call: .; j_call: TRBJ1-6; clone_size: once; cdr3_aa: CASRDTGRGYLNSPLHF; cdr3_nt: TGTGCCAGTAGAGATACAGGGCGCGGATACTTAAATTCACCCCTCCACTTT
v_call: TRBV4-2; d_call: TRBD2; j_call: TRBJ2-3; clone_size: .; cdr3_aa: CASSQARRRTSIDTQYF; cdr3_nt: TGTGCCAGCAGCCAAGCTCGGAGGCGGACTAGCATCGATACGCAGTATTTT
v_call: TRBV11-2; d_call: TRBD1; j_call: TRBJ2-7; clone_size: .; cdr3_aa: CASSPGTDYEQYF; cdr3_nt: TGTGCCAGCAGCCCTGGGACAGACTACGAGCAGTACTTC
v_call: TRBV5-8; d_call: .; j_call: TRBJ2-2; clone_size: .; cdr3_aa: CASSLDRAPMGELFF; cdr3_nt: TGTGCCAGCAGCTTGGACAGGGCCCCTATGGGGGAGCTGTTTTTT